The 27 T cell receptor beta chains below all came from one sample that was sequenced in a study of cytomegalovirus exposure and HLA in healthy donors. PCR was performed using 60 Vbeta and 13 Jbeta primers. Clones were read by immunoSEQ multiplex PCR, and TCRdb kept only the in-frame ones, dropping some. The sample consists of about 190,000 clones, under 80% of them appearing once. Sequenced sample: PBMCs. Every receptor here comes from a young man in good health and CMV-seropositive.

This chain connects TRBV5-1 to TRBJ2-5, with 7 bases lining up with TRBD2. The CDR3 consists of 15 residues. Germline V lookup: CDR1 SGHRS, CDR2 YFSETQ. Trimming cost V 0 bases and J 2 bases; bases outside gene matches: 4. CDR3 residues: CASSLAPGGQETQYF. In nucleotides, the CDR3 is TGCGCCAGCAGCTTGGCACCCGGGGGGCAAGAGACCCAGTACTTC.

Worth noting for this clone: Relative to the germline gene, one junction end is altered; a read error may explain this. CDR3 nucleotides: TGTGCCAGTAGTATGGGCAGAACCTCCCACGAGCAGTACTTC. It translates to CASSMGRTSHEQYF. The chain joins TRBV19 to TRBJ2-7; D unclear. Germline CDR1 reads LNHDA; CDR2 reads SQIVND (reference sequence). The CDR3 loop spans 14 amino acids.

J is TRBJ2-3 and V is TRBV6-4; possible D gene TRBD1, 6 bases. The CDR3 spans 16 residues. The V end was cut by 5 bases, the J end by 2 bases, with 17 bases between. Germline assignment: CDR1 MRHNA and CDR2 SNTAGT. The CDR3 DNA is TGTGCCAGCAGTCTACAGGGTTTGAGCCCCACAGATACGCAGTATTTT. This codes for CASSLQGLSPTDTQYF.

The V call is TRBV19, the J call TRBJ2-2; 9 bases are a match to TRBD1. The CDR3 is made up of 16 amino acids. After removal of 6 bases from V and 0 bases from J, the junction contained 5 bases not matched to a gene. Germline CDR1 is LNHDA and CDR2 is SQIVND (reference sequence). The CDR3 DNA reads as TGTGCCAGTAGACCACAGGGGGCTTCGAACACCGGGGAGCTGTTTTTT. Translating it yields CASRPQGASNTGELFF.

This chain connects TRBV7-8 to TRBJ2-3; tentative D call: TRBD1 (6 bases). Germline assignment: CDR1 SGHVS and CDR2 FQNEAQ. CDR3 length equals 18 residues. With 5 bases removed from V and 5 bases from J, the gap between germline ends came to 26 bases. The CDR3 reads CASSRGGKKLLPLDTQYF. The CDR3 region has the DNA TGTGCCAGCAGCCGAGGGGGAAAAAAACTTTTGCCCCTAGATACGCAGTATTTT.

The chain uses TRBV7-9 and TRBJ1-1, with a tentative D call TRBD1 (6 bases). Germline values: CDR1 SEHNR, CDR2 FQNEAQ (reference sequence). V was cut by 1 base and J by 7 bases, with 16 bases left in between. This CDR3 region has 15 residues. CDR3 loop: CASSLGEGELREAFF. DNA of the CDR3: TGTGCCAGCAGCTTAGGTGAGGGGGAACTCCGTGAAGCTTTCTTT.

The chain is built from TRBV5-1 and TRBJ2-1; 9 nucleotides match TRBD1. The CDR3 loop spans 16 amino acids. J gave up 7 bases and V 6 bases, and 14 bases lay outside the gene matches. CDR1 and CDR2 (germline): SGHRS, YFSETQ. CDR3 sequence reads: CASTDRQGVSLNEQFF. In DNA form, the CDR3 reads TGCGCCAGCACCGACAGACAGGGGGTCAGTCTAAATGAGCAGTTCTTC.

This clone was found a few times. The CDR3 coding sequence is TGTGCCAGCAGTTACGAGGAGCGACGAAAACTGTTTTTT. Translating it yields CASSYEERRKLFF. V and J are TRBV6-6 and TRBJ1-4; D gene unclear. The CDR3 extends over 13 amino acids. Germline V CDR1 and CDR2: MNHNY, SVGAGI (reference sequence). V shed 2 bases and J shed 10 bases, with 11 bases lying between them.

The chain has TRBV5-1 and TRBJ2-5; 11 bases are shared with TRBD1. The DNA end favors TRBJ2-7, so the J call may be wrong. The germline CDR1 and CDR2 sequences are SGHRS and YFSETQ. The CDR3 is 18 residues long. As DNA, the CDR3 is TGCGCCAGCAGCTTGTCCGGACAGGGGGCCCGGGGCTCCTACGAGCAGTACTTC. It yields the protein CASSLSGQGARGSYEQYF.

This chain links TRBV28 with TRBJ2-7; no reliable D call. Trimming shortened V by 2 bases and J by 12 bases, and 11 bases separated the two germline ends. Germline CDR1 reads MDHEN; CDR2 reads SYDVKM. The CDR3 totals 11 residues. The CDR3 coding sequence is TGTGCCAGCAGTTTAGTTGGCCAAACGTACTTC. It translates to CASSLVGQTYF.

The chain joins TRBV7-2 to TRBJ1-6, with a weak D call TRBD1 (5 bases). In germline, CDR1 is SGHTA, CDR2 FQGNSA. The CDR3 consists of 19 residues. V was cut by 3 bases and J by 9 bases, with 27 bases left in between. The CDR3 reads CASSFYHAGDLALRSPLHF. CDR3 nucleotides: TGTGCCAGCAGCTTTTACCATGCGGGGGACCTTGCCCTTCGTTCACCCCTCCACTTT.

The chain recombines TRBV7-2 with TRBJ1-6, with a possible D match to TRBD1 (6 bases). Germline V gives CDR1 SGHTA, CDR2 FQGNSA. The ends were cut back, 6 bases at V and 7 bases at J, with 13 bases in the middle. The CDR3 loop spans 14 amino acids. This CDR3 reads CASSRGNPNSPLHF. CDR3 in DNA: TGTGCCAGCAGTAGGGGGAACCCCAATTCACCCCTCCACTTT.

This chain connects TRBV30 to TRBJ2-5; 7 bases fit TRBD1. This CDR3 region has 11 residues. Germline V gene data show CDR1 as GTSNPN and CDR2 as SVGIG (reference sequence). Losses at the gene ends were 5 bases for V and 9 bases for J; bases not matched to a gene: 6. The CDR3 loop reads CAWDRAGAQYF. The CDR3 DNA is TGTGCCTGGGACAGGGCCGGGGCCCAGTACTTC.

The rearrangement links TRBV7-3 to TRBJ1-2, with 12 bases matching TRBD1. The V gene's germline CDR1 is SGHTA and CDR2 FQGTGA. J was trimmed by 4 bases and V by 0 bases; bases with no gene match: 3. The CDR3 has 16 residues. This chain's CDR3 is CASSLTGGQGAYGYTF. CDR3 DNA: TGTGCCAGCAGCTTAACAGGGGGACAGGGGGCCTATGGCTACACCTTC.

As concerns this clone: This sample includes further DNA sequences coding for the same CDR3. The V and J genes are TRBV7-9 and TRBJ1-1; D is unclear. This CDR3 region has 13 residues. Trimming took off 8 bases at V and 4 bases at J, with 14 bases between the two ends. The V gene's germline CDR1 is SEHNR and CDR2 FQNEAQ (reference sequence). The CDR3 loop is CASDGFGGTEAFF. Here the CDR3 DNA reads TGTGCCAGCGACGGATTCGGAGGCACTGAAGCTTTCTTT.

V and J are TRBV10-3 and TRBJ1-1; 8 bases are a match to TRBD1. The V segment lost 10 bases and the J segment 6 bases; nucleotides outside the gene matches: 13. CDR1 and CDR2 from the germline V gene are ENHRY and SYGVKD. This CDR3 has 14 residues. CDR3 nucleotides: TGTGCCACGTTTAGGGGGCAGGGGGCCCCTGAAGCTTTCTTT. Residues: CATFRGQGAPEAFF.

The chain has TRBV6-6 and TRBJ2-7; 7 nucleotides agree with TRBD2. Trimming at V came to 4 bases and at J to 7 bases, leaving 4 bases not matched to a gene. The CDR3 has 12 residues. From germline, CDR1 is MNHNY and CDR2 SVGAGI (reference sequence). The CDR3 sequence: CASSLGEGEQYF. The DNA for the CDR3 is TGTGCCAGCAGTTTAGGGGAGGGGGAGCAGTACTTC.

The J gene is TRBJ1-2, the V gene TRBV19; no clear D gene. With 0 bases removed from V and 1 base from J, the gap between germline ends came to 12 bases. Germline V lookup: CDR1 LNHDA, CDR2 SQIVND (reference sequence). This CDR3 comprises 16 residues. The CDR3 loop reads CASSIDRLGSNYGYTF. The DNA of the CDR3 is TGTGCCAGTAGTATAGATAGGCTGGGCAGTAACTATGGCTACACCTTC.

This clone was recorded only once. The chain combines TRBV5-3 with TRBJ1-6; D ambiguous. TRBV5-3 falls under the ORF class, with uncertain function. CDR3 size: 11 residues. The V and J ends lost 3 bases and 9 bases respectively, with 4 bases between them. CDR3 protein: CARSSGSPLHF. The CDR3 coding sequence is TGTGCCAGAAGCTCCGGTTCACCCCTCCACTTT.

The chain has TRBV18 and TRBJ1-2; D unclear. The V end was cut by 3 bases, the J end by 8 bases, with 19 bases between. Germline CDR1 KGHSH, CDR2 LQKENI. The CDR3 length is 15 residues. The CDR3 region has the DNA TGTGCCAGCTCACCCCAGGAAAACAGAGCAGAAGGCTACACCTTC. This encodes CASSPQENRAEGYTF.

The V call is TRBV27, the J call TRBJ1-1; D may be TRBD1 (6 bases). Germline V gene data show CDR1 as MNHEY and CDR2 as SMNVEV (reference sequence). This CDR3 is built from 14 residues. Trimming stripped 6 bases from V and 1 base from J, with 12 bases between. The CDR3 is CASRSGVSNTEAFF. CDR3 nucleotide sequence: TGTGCCAGCAGATCAGGGGTGTCGAACACTGAAGCTTTCTTT.

The chain recombines TRBV18 with TRBJ2-2, with a weak D call TRBD1 (5 bases). The V gene's germline CDR1 is KGHSH and CDR2 LQKENI. This CDR3 spans 14 amino acids. V was shortened by 1 base and J by 5 bases, with 8 bases between the two germline ends. As DNA, the CDR3 is TGTGCCAGCTCACCACGCAGGGAAACCGGGGAGCTGTTTTTT. It is translated as CASSPRRETGELFF. The complete variable domain, with remaining parts taken from reference TRBV18 and TRBJ2-2, reads NAGVMQNPRHLVRRRGQEARLRCSPMKGHSHVYWYRQLPEEGLKFMVYLQKENIIDESGMPKERFSAEFPKEGPSILRIQQVVRGDSAAYFCASSPRRETGELFFGEGSRLTVL.

The chain uses TRBV27 and TRBJ2-5, with 11 bases fitting TRBD2. CDR1 and CDR2 (germline): MNHEY, SMNVEV (reference sequence). The CDR3 covers 15 residues. Trimming took 6 bases from V and 4 from J; bases not matched to a gene: 7. This chain's CDR3 is CASSNLAGGLETQYF. In DNA, the CDR3 is TGTGCCAGCAGCAATCTAGCGGGAGGTCTAGAGACCCAGTACTTC.

The chain joins TRBV4-3 to TRBJ2-1; perhaps TRBD2 as D (5 bases). The CDR3 contains 13 residues. The germline gives CDR1 LGHNA, CDR2 YSLEER. The V and J ends lost 0 bases and 7 bases respectively, with 7 bases between them. This CDR3 is CASSQEERNEQFF. CDR3 sequence (DNA): TGCGCCAGCAGCCAAGAAGAGCGGAATGAGCAGTTCTTC.

The chain couples TRBV7-8 to TRBJ2-5; 11 nucleotides line up with TRBD1. The CDR3 spans 17 residues. J lost 5 bases, V lost 5 bases, and 13 bases had no gene match. CDR1 and CDR2 from the germline V gene are SGHVS and FQNEAQ. In nucleotides, the CDR3 is TGTGCCAGCAGCCACCCGGGACAGGGGGTTCTTGGGGAGACCCAGTACTTC. It translates to CASSHPGQGVLGETQYF. The whole variable domain, filled in from reference TRBV7-8 and TRBJ2-5, reads GAGVSQSPRYKVAKRGQDVALRCDPISGHVSLFWYQQALGQGPEFLTYFQNEAQLDKSGLPSDRFFAERPEGSVSTLKIQRTQQEDSAVYLCASSHPGQGVLGETQYFGPGTRLLVL.

The chain employs TRBV2 and TRBJ1-2; 7 bases fit TRBD1. The CDR3 covers 14 residues. The germline V gene has CDR1 SNHLY and CDR2 FYNNEI. Unmatched junction bases numbered 7, after V lost 5 bases and J lost 4 bases. CDR3 sequence reads: CASSSGGRGYGYTF. The CDR3 DNA is TGTGCCAGCAGTTCAGGGGGACGGGGCTATGGCTACACCTTC.

This chain uses TRBV7-2 with TRBJ2-7; TRBD2 matches 7 bases. The CDR3 consists of 13 residues. With V trimmed by 5 bases and J by 4 bases, 5 bases remained unmatched. The germline V gene has CDR1 SGHTA and CDR2 FQGNSA. The CDR3: CASSREATYEQYF. As DNA, the CDR3 is TGTGCCAGCAGCCGGGAGGCTACATACGAGCAGTACTTC.